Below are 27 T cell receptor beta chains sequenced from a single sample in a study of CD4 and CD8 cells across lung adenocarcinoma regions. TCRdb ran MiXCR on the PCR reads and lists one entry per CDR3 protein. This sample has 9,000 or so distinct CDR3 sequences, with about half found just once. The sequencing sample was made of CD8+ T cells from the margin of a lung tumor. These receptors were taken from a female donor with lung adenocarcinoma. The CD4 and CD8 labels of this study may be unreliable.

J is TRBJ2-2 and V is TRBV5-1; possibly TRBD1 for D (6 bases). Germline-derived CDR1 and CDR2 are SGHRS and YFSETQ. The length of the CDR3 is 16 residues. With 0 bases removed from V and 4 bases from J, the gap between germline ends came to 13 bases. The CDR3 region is CASSLARTVSTGELFF. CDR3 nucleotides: TGCGCCAGCAGCTTGGCCCGGACAGTGAGCACCGGGGAGCTGTTTTTT.

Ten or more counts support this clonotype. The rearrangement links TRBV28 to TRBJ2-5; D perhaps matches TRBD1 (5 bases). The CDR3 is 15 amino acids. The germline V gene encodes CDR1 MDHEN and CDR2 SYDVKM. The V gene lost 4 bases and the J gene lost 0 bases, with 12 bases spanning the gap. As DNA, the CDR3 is TGTGCCAGCAGTTCCCTCCAGGGCTACCAAGAGACCCAGTACTTC. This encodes CASSSLQGYQETQYF.

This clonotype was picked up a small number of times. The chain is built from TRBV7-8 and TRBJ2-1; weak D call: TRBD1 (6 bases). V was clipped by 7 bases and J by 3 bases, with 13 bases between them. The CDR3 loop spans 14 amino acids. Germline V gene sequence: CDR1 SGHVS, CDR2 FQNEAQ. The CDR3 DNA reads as TGTGCCAGCATTCTCGGGACACTCTACAATGAGCAGTTCTTC. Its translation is CASILGTLYNEQFF.

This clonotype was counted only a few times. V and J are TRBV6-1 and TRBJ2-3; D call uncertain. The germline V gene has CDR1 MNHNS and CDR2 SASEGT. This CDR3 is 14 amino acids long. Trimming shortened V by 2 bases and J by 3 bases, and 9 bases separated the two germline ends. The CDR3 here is CASSESISTDTQYF. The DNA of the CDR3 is TGTGCCAGCAGTGAATCCATATCTACAGATACGCAGTATTTT.

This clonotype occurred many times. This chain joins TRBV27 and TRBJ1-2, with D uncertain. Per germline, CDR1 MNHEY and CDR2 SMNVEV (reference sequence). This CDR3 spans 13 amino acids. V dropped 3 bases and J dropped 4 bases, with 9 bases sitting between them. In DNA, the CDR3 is TGTGCCAGCAGTTTTAAGGGCTTCTATGGCTACACCTTC. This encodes CASSFKGFYGYTF.

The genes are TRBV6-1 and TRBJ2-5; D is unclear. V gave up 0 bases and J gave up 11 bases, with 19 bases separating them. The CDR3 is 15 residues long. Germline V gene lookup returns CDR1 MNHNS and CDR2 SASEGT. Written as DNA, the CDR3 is TGTGCCAGCAGTGAAGCAAACCGGGCCTGCGACGCGCAGTACTTC. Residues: CASSEANRACDAQYF.

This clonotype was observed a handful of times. In DNA, the CDR3 is TGTGCCAGCAGCGTAGGGGGGACACGAGGCACCGGGGAGCTGTTTTTT. This codes for CASSVGGTRGTGELFF. The rearrangement uses TRBV9 and TRBJ2-2; maybe TRBD1 (6 bases). Germline V CDR1 and CDR2: SGDLS, YYNGEE. The V gene lost 0 bases and the J gene lost 4 bases, with 13 bases spanning the gap. The CDR3 is 16 residues long.

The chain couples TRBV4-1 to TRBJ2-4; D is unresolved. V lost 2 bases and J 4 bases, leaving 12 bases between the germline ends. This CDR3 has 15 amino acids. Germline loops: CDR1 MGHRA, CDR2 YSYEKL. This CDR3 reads CASSQPVAKKNIQYF. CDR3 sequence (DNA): TGCGCCAGCAGCCAACCGGTCGCGAAAAAAAACATTCAGTACTTC.

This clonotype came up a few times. CDR3 bases: TGTGCCAGCAGTAGCTCCCCAAATCAGCCCCAGCATTTT. This gives the protein CASSSSPNQPQHF. The V call is TRBV6-4, the J call TRBJ1-5; D is ambiguous. With 5 bases removed from V and 4 bases from J, the gap between germline ends came to 9 bases. The CDR3 runs to 13 residues. The germline V gene encodes CDR1 MRHNA and CDR2 SNTAGT.

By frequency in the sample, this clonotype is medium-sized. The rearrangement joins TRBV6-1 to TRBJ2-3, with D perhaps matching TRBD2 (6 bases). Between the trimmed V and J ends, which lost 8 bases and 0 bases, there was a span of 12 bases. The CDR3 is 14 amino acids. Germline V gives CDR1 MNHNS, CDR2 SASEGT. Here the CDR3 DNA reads TGTGCCAGCCAGTATAGCGGTAGCACAGATACGCAGTATTTT. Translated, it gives CASQYSGSTDTQYF.

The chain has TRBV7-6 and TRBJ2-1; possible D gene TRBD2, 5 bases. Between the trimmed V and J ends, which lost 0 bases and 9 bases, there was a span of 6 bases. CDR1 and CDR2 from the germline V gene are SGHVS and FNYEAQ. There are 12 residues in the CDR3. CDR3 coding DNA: TGTGCCAGCAGCTTAGCCGCGGGTGAGCAGTTCTTC. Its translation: CASSLAAGEQFF.

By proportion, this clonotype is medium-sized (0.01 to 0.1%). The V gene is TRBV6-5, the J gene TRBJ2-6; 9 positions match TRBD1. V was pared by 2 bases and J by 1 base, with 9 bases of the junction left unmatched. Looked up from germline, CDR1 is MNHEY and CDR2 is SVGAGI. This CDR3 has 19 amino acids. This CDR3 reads CASSYIGTGKQSGANVLTF. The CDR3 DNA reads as TGTGCCAGCAGTTACATCGGGACAGGGAAACAGTCTGGGGCCAACGTCCTGACTTTC.

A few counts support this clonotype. The CDR3 spells CASREYTGELFF. The DNA for the CDR3 is TGTGCCAGCAGGGAGTACACCGGGGAGCTGTTTTTT. V usage is TRBV27 and J usage is TRBJ2-2; D gene ambiguous. This CDR3 contains 12 residues. The germline V gene has CDR1 MNHEY and CDR2 SMNVEV (reference sequence). V was shortened by 6 bases and J by 3 bases, with 5 bases between the two germline ends.

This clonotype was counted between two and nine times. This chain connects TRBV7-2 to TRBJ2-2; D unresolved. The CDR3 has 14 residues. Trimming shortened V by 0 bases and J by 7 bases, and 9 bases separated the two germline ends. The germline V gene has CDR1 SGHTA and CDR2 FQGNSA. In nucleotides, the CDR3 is TGTGCCAGCAGCTTAGCGCCTTGGGACGGGGAGCTGTTTTTT. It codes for CASSLAPWDGELFF.

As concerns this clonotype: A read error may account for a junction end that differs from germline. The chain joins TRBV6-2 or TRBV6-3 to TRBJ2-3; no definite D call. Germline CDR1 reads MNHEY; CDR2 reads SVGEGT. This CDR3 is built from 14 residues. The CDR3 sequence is CASSQPRRKDMQYF. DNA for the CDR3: TGTGCCAGCAGTCAACCCCGACGCAAAGATATGCAGTATTTT.

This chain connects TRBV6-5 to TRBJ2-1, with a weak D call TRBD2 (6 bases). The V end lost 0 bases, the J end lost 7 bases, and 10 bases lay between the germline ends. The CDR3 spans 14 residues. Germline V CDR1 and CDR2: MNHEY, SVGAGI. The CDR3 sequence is CASSYSIRGNEQFF. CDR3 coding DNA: TGTGCCAGCAGTTACTCGATTCGGGGGAATGAGCAGTTCTTC.

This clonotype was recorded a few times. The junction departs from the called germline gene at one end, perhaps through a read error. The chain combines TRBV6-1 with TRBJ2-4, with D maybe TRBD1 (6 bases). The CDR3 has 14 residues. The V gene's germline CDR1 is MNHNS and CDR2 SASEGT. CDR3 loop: CASIWSSGADIQYF. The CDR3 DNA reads TGTGCCAGCATATGGTCTTCAGGGGCAGATATTCAGTATTTC.

The CDR3 DNA is TGTGCCTATGGACGCTCCGGTTTCACAGATACGCAGTATTTT. Translating it yields CAYGRSGFTDTQYF. J is TRBJ2-3 and V is TRBV30; D gene uncertain. Trimming removed 7 bases from V and 2 bases from J, with 16 bases in between. Germline lookup yields CDR1 GTSNPN and CDR2 SVGIG (reference sequence). The CDR3 has 14 amino acids.

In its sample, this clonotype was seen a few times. CDR3 sequence: CASSEAQALNTIYF. DNA for the CDR3: TGTGCCAGCAGTGAGGCTCAGGCCCTGAACACCATATATTTT. This sequence joins TRBV6-1 and TRBJ1-3; D gene unclear. This CDR3 has 14 amino acids. Looked up from germline, CDR1 is MNHNS and CDR2 is SASEGT. Trimming took 3 bases from V and 7 from J, leaving 13 bases between them.

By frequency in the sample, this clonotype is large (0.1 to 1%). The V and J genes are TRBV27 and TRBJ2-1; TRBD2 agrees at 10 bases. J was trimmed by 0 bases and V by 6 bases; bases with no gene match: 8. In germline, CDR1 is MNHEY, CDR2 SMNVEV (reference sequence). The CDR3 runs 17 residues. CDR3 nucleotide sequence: TGTGCCAGCAGCGCGGGACTAGCGATTAGCTCCTACAATGAGCAGTTCTTC. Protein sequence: CASSAGLAISSYNEQFF.

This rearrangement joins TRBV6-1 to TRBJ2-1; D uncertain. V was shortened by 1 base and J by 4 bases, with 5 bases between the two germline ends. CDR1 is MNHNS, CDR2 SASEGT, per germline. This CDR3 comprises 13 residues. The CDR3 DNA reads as TGTGCCAGCAGTGAAGAAGAGTACAATGAGCAGTTCTTC. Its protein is CASSEEEYNEQFF.

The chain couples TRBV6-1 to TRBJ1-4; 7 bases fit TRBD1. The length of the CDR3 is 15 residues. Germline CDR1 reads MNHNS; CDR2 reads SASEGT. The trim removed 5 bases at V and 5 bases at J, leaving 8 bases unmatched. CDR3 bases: TGTGCCAGCAGTCCCAGGGGGGGGCAGAATGAAAAACTGTTTTTT. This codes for CASSPRGGQNEKLFF.

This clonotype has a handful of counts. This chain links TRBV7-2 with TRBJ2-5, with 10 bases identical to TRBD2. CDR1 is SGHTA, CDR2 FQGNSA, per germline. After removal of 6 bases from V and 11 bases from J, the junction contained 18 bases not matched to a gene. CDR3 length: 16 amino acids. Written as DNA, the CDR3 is TGTGCCAGCAGGCCTACTAGCGGGACGGGGGGTTACAAGCAGTACTTC. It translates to CASRPTSGTGGYKQYF.

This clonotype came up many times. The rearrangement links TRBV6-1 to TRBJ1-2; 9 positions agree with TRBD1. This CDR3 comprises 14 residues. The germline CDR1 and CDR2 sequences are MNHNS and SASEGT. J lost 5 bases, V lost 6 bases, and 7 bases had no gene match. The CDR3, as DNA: TGTGCCAGCAGGGGACAGGGAAAAGATTATGGCTACACCTTC. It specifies CASRGQGKDYGYTF.

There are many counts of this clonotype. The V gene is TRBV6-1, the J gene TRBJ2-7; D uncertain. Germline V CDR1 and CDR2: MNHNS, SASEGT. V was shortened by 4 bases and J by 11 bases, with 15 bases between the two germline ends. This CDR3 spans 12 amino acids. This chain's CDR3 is CASSVVGRSEYF. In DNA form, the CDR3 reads TGTGCCAGCAGTGTGGTCGGGCGGTCAGAGTACTTC.

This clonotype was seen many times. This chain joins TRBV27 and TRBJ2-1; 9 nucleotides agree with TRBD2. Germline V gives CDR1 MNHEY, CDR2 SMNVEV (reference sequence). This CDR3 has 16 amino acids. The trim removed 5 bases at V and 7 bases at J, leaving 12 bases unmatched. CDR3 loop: CASSPQGSGRFNEQFF. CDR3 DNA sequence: TGTGCCAGCAGTCCCCAGGGTAGCGGGAGATTTAATGAGCAGTTCTTC.

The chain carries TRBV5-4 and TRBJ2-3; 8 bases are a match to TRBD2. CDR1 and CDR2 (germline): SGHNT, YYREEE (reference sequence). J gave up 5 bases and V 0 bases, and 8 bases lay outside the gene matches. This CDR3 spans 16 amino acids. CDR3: CASSLGGSGTLDTQYF. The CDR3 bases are TGTGCCAGCAGCTTGGGGGGTAGCGGGACGTTAGATACGCAGTATTTT.